This T cell receptor beta chain is drawn from a study of blood T cell repertoires in COVID-19. The overall study: Sites in the United States, Italy and Spain provided acute and convalescent COVID-19 samples.

This CDR3 is 15 amino acids long. CDR1 is WSHSY, CDR2 SAAADI, per germline. The germline V and J ends were trimmed by 3 bases and 7 bases, with 17 bases remaining between them. Only a few counts were recorded for this clone. Source study methods: Nucleated cell counts were estimated from reference gene primer amplification. Only in-frame clones appear in the TCRdb table, and some are missing; sequencing was by immunoSEQ multiplex PCR. V and J calls and clone size are those listed in that table; D and trimming were worked out from the DNA. The sample lists under 30,000 clones, around 92% seen once, with 2% to 2.5% in the top ten.

The receptor's source is a man aged 45-65 years with active COVID-19. Sequenced sample: peripheral blood. The chain joins TRBV10-2 to TRBJ2-3; D may be TRBD2 (6 bases). CDR3 residues: CASSDTSLKRYTQYF. The CDR3 DNA is TGCGCCAGCAGTGACACTAGCCTAAAACGGTATACGCAGTATTTT.